This T cell receptor (beta chain) was sequenced during a study of Ad26.COV2.S vaccination and SARS-CoV-2 variants. Study at large: Donor was one of the participants in the Ad26.COV2.S arm of the COV1001 trial.

Study-wide results and limits: Total T cell responses may have been underestimated by the TCR breadth and depth analyses. While placebo recipients had lower spike-specific TCR breadth, vaccine recipients had more. Reported findings describe substantial breadth in spike-specific CD8+ and CD4+ T cell responses following vaccination.

About this clone itself: Its antigen is unknown.

Assay: immunoSEQ multiplex PCR; the TCRdb copy retains only in-frame clones and omits some. The data contain 350,000 to 450,000 clones, over 75% of them singletons. Treatment here: 19 received Ad26.COV2.S at low or high dose, single or two shots; about 5 received placebo; per-sample allocation not given. After the first vaccine or placebo injection, samples were drawn on day 63. Germline lookup yields CDR1 SEHNR and CDR2 FQNEAQ (reference sequence). The CDR3 covers 14 residues. V gave up 5 bases and J gave up 0 bases, with 8 bases separating them. V gene TRBV7-9 combines with J gene TRBJ1-3; D possibly corresponds to TRBD1 (5 bases). The sample here was peripheral blood, taken in a trial of Ad26.COV2.S vaccine versus placebo. The origin of this receptor is a person between 18 and 65 years old who received the Ad26.COV2.S COVID-19 vaccine or a placebo. The CDR3 protein is CASSRDSSGNTIYF. CDR3 DNA: TGTGCCAGCAGCCGAGACAGCTCTGGAAACACCATATATTTT.